These 14 T cell receptor beta chains originate from one sample sequenced in a study of T cells in Graves' hyperthyroidism and ophthalmopathy. Amplified TCR beta CDR3 regions came from RNA transcripts. TCR CDR3 regions were first amplified by RT-PCR with HTBI primers. MiXCR was run by TCRdb on the multiplex PCR reads, yielding one entry per CDR3 protein. The sample includes 450,000 to 650,000 distinct CDR3 sequences, roughly 17% of them seen just once. The material sequenced was blood. These TCRs come from a young woman with Graves' ophthalmopathy.

This clonotype has ten or more counts. The chain recombines TRBV7-2 with TRBJ2-4; either TRBD1 or TRBD2 may fit D (7 bases each). The V end was cut by 11 bases, the J end by 1 base, with 12 bases between. The germline V gene has CDR1 SGHTA and CDR2 FQGNSA. CDR3 length: 13 amino acids. This chain's CDR3 is CASGGGAKNIQYF. CDR3 DNA: TGTGCCTCAGGGGGGGGCGCCAAAAACATTCAGTACTTC. Complete variable domain (other parts from reference TRBV7-2 and TRBJ2-4): GAGVSQSPSNKVTEKGKDVELRCDPISGHTALYWYRQSLGQGLEFLIYFQGNSAPDKSGLPSDRFSAERTGGSVSTLTIQRTQQEDSAVYLCASGGGAKNIQYFGAGTRLSVL.

This chain's CDR3 is CSARVTGTYEAFF. CDR3 DNA: TGCAGTGCTAGAGTCACCGGGACCTACGAGGCTTTCTTT. This chain uses TRBV20-1 with TRBJ1-1, with D maybe TRBD1 (5 bases). The CDR3 totals 13 residues. In germline, CDR1 is DFQATT, CDR2 SNEGSKA (reference sequence). Between the trimmed V and J ends, which lost 1 base and 11 bases, there was a span of 17 bases.

This clonotype was found a few times. This chain uses TRBV28 with TRBJ1-3; D is unclear. Looked up from germline, CDR1 is MDHEN and CDR2 is SYDVKM. The CDR3 contains 15 residues. Trimming removed 5 bases at V and 0 bases at J, with 11 bases between. The CDR3 DNA sequence: TGTGCCAGCAGTCCTCCCGGGTTCTCTGGAAACACCATATATTTT. It yields the protein CASSPPGFSGNTIYF. Based on the CDR3 plus reference TRBV28 and TRBJ1-3, the full variable domain is DVKVTQSSRYLVKRTGEKVFLECVQDMDHENMFWYRQDPGLGLRLIYFSYDVKMKEKGDIPEGYSVSREKKERFSLILESASTNQTSMYLCASSPPGFSGNTIYFGEGSWLTVV.

In this sample, this clonotype turned up a few times. V and J are TRBV5-4 and TRBJ2-7; 8 positions agree with TRBD2. Trimming cost V 4 bases and J 0 bases; bases outside gene matches: 3. In germline, CDR1 is SGHNT, CDR2 YYREEE (reference sequence). This CDR3 has 14 amino acids. CDR3 in amino acids: CASSQSGSSYEQYF. As DNA, the CDR3 is TGTGCCAGCAGCCAGAGCGGGAGCTCCTACGAGCAGTACTTC.

This clonotype was detected once. This chain uses TRBV20-1 with TRBJ2-1; 8 bases are shared with TRBD1. The junction had 4 bases not matched to a gene; V was cut back by 2 bases and J by 4 bases. The CDR3 is made up of 14 amino acids. Germline V CDR1 and CDR2: DFQATT, SNEGSKA (reference sequence). The CDR3 coding sequence is TGCAGTGCTAGACAGGGGGCGTCGTACAATGAGCAGTTCTTC. Its translation: CSARQGASYNEQFF.

This clonotype has at least ten counts. The chain uses TRBV3-1 and TRBJ1-1; D call uncertain. The CDR3 runs to 15 residues. V dropped 1 base and J dropped 0 bases, with 9 bases sitting between them. Per the germline V gene, CDR1 is LGHDT and CDR2 is YNNKEL (reference sequence). CDR3 sequence reads: CASSQGQQMNTEAFF. The CDR3 coding sequence is TGTGCCAGCAGCCAAGGTCAGCAAATGAACACTGAAGCTTTCTTT.

This clonotype appeared many times. The gene calls are TRBV7-9 and TRBJ1-1; 8 nucleotides line up with TRBD1. Germline values: CDR1 SEHNR, CDR2 FQNEAQ (reference sequence). V shed 7 bases and J 0 bases; nucleotides not matched to a gene: 4. This CDR3 is built from 14 residues. CDR3 in amino acids: CASIQQGVNTEAFF. CDR3 nucleotide sequence: TGTGCCAGCATCCAACAGGGGGTGAACACTGAAGCTTTCTTT. The full variable domain, its missing parts supplied by reference TRBV7-9 and TRBJ1-1, is DTGVSQNPRHKITKRGQNVTFRCDPISEHNRLYWYRQTLGQGPEFLTYFQNEAQLEKSRLLSDRFSAERPKGSFSTLEIQRTEQGDSAMYLCASIQQGVNTEAFFGQGTRLTVV.

The chain uses TRBV6-6 and TRBJ2-6; D is uncertain. Trimming took off 2 bases at V and 3 bases at J, with 20 bases between the two ends. The germline V gene encodes CDR1 MNHNY and CDR2 SVGAGI (reference sequence). The CDR3 extends over 19 amino acids. Here the CDR3 reads CASSYQRAGLNRGANVLTF. CDR3 bases: TGTGCCAGCAGTTACCAACGAGCAGGTCTCAATCGTGGGGCCAACGTCCTGACTTTC.

This chain uses TRBV6-5 with TRBJ1-1, with D unresolved. The CDR3 extends over 13 amino acids. Germline loops: CDR1 MNHEY, CDR2 SVGAGI. Trimming cost V 5 bases and J 5 bases, with 12 bases left between them. CDR3 loop: CASSLSSITEAFF. The CDR3 nucleotides are TGTGCCAGCAGTCTCTCCAGCATAACTGAAGCTTTCTTT.

This clonotype was counted at least ten times. The J gene is TRBJ2-1, the V gene TRBV12-3 or TRBV12-4, with TRBD1 matching over 8 bases. This CDR3 is 15 amino acids long. V lost 1 base to trimming and J lost 4 bases; unmatched junction nucleotides: 3. CDR3: CASSLGTGLYNEQFF. The CDR3 DNA sequence: TGTGCCAGCAGTTTAGGGACAGGGCTATACAATGAGCAGTTCTTC.

At least ten counts were recorded for this clonotype. The chain joins TRBV5-6 to TRBJ1-2; D call uncertain. The CDR3 sequence is 13 residues long. The V and J ends lost 0 bases and 6 bases respectively, with 9 bases between them. Germline V gene sequence: CDR1 SGHDT, CDR2 YYEEEE. The chain's CDR3 is CASSLGATHGYTF. CDR3 bases: TGTGCCAGCAGCTTGGGGGCGACGCATGGCTACACCTTC.

There are many counts of this clonotype. The chain uses TRBV11-2 and TRBJ2-4; TRBD1 might be the D (6 bases). This CDR3 is 18 amino acids long. Germline V gene sequence: CDR1 SGHAT, CDR2 FQNNGV. V was pared by 5 bases and J by 2 bases, with 22 bases between. CDR3 protein: CASSPQTTGWDPKNIQYF. Written as DNA, the CDR3 is TGTGCCAGCAGCCCCCAGACGACAGGATGGGATCCCAAAAACATTCAGTACTTC.

This clonotype was recorded many times. This chain links TRBV6-1 with TRBJ1-5; D is unresolved. V was shortened by 5 bases and J by 1 base, with 21 bases between the two germline ends. Germline V gene sequence: CDR1 MNHNS, CDR2 SASEGT. The CDR3 length is 18 residues. The CDR3 nucleotides read TGTGCCAGCAGTTTCCCCCAATTCAGGTTCCGCAGCAATCAGCCCCAGCATTTT. Its protein product is CASSFPQFRFRSNQPQHF.

This clonotype has at least ten counts. V usage is TRBV12-3 or TRBV12-4 and J usage is TRBJ2-7; either TRBD1 or TRBD2 may fit D (6 bases each). The length of the CDR3 is 17 residues. Deletions cut 3 bases from V and 0 bases from J, with 18 bases between. Here the CDR3 reads CASSFGGPERFSYEQYF. The CDR3 nucleotides read TGTGCCAGCAGTTTTGGGGGGCCAGAGCGGTTCTCCTACGAGCAGTACTTC.